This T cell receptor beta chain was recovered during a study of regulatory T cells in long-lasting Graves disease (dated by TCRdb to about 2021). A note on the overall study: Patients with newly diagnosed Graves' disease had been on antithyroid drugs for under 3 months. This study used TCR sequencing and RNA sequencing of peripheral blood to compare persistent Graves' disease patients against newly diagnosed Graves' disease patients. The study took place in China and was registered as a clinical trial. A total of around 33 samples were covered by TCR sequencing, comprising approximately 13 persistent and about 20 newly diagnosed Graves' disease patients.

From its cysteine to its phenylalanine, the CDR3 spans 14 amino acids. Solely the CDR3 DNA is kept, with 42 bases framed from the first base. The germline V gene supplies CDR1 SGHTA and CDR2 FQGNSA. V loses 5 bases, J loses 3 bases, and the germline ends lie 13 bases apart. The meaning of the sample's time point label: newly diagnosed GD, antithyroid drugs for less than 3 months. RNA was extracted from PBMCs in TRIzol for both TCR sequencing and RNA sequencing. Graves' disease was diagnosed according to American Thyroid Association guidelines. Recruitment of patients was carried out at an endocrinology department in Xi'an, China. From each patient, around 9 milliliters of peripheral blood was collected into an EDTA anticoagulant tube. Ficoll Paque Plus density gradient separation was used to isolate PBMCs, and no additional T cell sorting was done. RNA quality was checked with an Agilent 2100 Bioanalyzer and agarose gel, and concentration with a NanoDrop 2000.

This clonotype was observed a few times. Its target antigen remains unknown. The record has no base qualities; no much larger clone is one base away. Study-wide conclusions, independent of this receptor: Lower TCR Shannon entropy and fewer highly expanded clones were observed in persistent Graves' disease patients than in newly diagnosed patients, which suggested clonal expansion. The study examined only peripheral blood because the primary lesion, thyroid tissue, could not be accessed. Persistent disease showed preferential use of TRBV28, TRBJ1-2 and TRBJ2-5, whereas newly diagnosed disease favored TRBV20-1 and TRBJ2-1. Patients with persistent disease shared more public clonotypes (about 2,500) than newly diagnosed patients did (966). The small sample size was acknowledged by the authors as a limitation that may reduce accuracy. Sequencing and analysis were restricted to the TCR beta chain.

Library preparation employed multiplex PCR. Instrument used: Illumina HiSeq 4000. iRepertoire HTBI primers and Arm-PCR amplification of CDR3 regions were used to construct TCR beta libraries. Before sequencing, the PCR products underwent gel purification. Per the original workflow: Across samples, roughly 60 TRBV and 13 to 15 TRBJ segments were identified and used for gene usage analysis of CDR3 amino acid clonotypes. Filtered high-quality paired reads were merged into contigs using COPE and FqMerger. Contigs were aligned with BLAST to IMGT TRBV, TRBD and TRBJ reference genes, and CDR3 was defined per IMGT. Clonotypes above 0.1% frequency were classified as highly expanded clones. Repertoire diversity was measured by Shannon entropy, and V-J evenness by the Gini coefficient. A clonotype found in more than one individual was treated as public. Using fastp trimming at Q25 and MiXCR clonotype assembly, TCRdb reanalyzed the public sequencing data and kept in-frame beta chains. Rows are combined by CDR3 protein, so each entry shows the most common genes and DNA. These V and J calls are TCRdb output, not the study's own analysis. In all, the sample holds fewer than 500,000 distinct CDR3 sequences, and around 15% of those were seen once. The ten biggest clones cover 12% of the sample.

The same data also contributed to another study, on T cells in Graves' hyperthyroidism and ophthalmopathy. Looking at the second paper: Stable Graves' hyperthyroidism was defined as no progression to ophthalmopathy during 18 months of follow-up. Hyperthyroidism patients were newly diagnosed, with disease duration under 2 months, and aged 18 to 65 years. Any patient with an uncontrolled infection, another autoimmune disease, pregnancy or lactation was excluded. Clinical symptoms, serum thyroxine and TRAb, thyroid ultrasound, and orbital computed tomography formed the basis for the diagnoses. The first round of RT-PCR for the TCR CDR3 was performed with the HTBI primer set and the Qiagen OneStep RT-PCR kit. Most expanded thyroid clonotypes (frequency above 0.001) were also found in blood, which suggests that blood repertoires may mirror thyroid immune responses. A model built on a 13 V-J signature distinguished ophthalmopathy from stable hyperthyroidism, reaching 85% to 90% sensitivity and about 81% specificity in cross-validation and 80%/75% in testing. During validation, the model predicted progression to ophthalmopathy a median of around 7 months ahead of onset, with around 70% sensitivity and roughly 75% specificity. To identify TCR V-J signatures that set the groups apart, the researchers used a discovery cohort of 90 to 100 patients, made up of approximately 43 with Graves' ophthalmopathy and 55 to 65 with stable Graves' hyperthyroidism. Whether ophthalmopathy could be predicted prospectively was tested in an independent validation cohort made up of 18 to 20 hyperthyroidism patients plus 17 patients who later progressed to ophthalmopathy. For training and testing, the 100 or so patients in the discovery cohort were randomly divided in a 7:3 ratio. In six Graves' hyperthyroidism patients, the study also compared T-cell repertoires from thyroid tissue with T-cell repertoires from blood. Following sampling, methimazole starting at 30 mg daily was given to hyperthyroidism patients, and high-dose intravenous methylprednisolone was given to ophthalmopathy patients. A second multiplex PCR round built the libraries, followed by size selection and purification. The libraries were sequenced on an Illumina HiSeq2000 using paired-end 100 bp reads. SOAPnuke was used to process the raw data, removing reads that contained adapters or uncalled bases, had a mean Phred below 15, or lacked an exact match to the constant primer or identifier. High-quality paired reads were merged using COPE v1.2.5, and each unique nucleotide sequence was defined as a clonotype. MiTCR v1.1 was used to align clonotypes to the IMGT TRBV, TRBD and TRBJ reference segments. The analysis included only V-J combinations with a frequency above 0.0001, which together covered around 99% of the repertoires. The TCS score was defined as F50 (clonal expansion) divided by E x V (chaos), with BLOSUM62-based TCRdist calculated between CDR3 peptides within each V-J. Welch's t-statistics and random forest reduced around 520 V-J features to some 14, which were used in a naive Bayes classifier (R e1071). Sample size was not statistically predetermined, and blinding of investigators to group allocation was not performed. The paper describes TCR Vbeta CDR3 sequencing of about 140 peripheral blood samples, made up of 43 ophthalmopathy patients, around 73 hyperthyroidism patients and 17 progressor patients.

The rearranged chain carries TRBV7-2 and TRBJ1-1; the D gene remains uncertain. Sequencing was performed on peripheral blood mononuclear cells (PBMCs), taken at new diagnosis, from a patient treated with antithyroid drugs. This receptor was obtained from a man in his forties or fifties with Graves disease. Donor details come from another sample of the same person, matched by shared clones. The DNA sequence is TGTGCCAGCAGCACCCTTGACCGATACACTGAAGCTTTCTTT. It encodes CASSTLDRYTEAFF.